This T cell receptor beta chain was retrieved from a study of blood T cell repertoires in COVID-19. Trimming took 0 bases from V and 2 from J; bases not matched to a gene: 6. CDR1 is GTSNPN, CDR2 SVGIG, per germline (reference sequence). The CDR3 runs 15 residues. Clones were read by immunoSEQ multiplex PCR, and TCRdb kept only the in-frame ones, dropping some. The sample consists of about 200,000 clones, about three quarters of them appearing once. This sequence was found in a woman in her sixties or seventies with acute or convalescent COVID-19. This chain joins TRBV30 and TRBJ2-5; the match to TRBD2 covers 7 bases. The sample comprised peripheral blood. CDR3 in DNA: TGTGCCTGGAGTGTAGGGCTAGCGGTTCAAGAGACCCAGTACTTC. Its protein is CAWSVGLAVQETQYF.